The 16 T cell receptor beta chains listed next were all sequenced from one sample in a study of blood T cell repertoires in COVID-19. Sequenced by immunoSEQ multiplex PCR; TCRdb stores in-frame clones only, minus some. The top ten clones hold 0.9% to 1.2% of a sample with 250,000 to 300,000 clones, over 75% of them seen once. Sequencing used PBMCs or T cells enriched from blood (not recorded which). The receptors were gathered from a woman aged 25-40 years who had recovered from COVID-19.

This clone was recorded only once. The chain couples TRBV19 to TRBJ2-3, with 9 bases fitting TRBD2. V shed 6 bases and J 5 bases; nucleotides not matched to a gene: 6. Germline CDR1 and CDR2: LNHDA and SQIVND (reference sequence). The CDR3 sequence is 14 residues long. The CDR3 sequence: CASRSGRNGDTQYF. CDR3 in DNA: TGTGCCAGTAGGAGCGGGAGGAACGGAGATACGCAGTATTTT.

The chain joins TRBV29-1 to TRBJ1-2; 10 bases match TRBD1. Per germline, CDR1 SQVTM and CDR2 ANQGSEA. The trim removed 1 base at V and 4 bases at J, leaving 6 bases unmatched. The CDR3 spans 15 residues. The CDR3 DNA reads as TGCAGCGTTGAAGGACAGGGGGCGCCAGCCTATGGCTACACCTTC. It encodes CSVEGQGAPAYGYTF.

This clone has only one observation. The chain carries TRBV2 and TRBJ1-4; weak D call: TRBD1 (5 bases). Per the germline V gene, CDR1 is SNHLY and CDR2 is FYNNEI. The V gene lost 5 bases and the J gene lost 5 bases, with 9 bases spanning the gap. The CDR3 length is 13 residues. The CDR3: CASSLGPNEKLFF. The DNA for the CDR3 is TGTGCCAGCAGTTTGGGGCCCAATGAAAAACTGTTTTTT.

The genes are TRBV28 and TRBJ1-6, with no clear D. The germline CDR1 and CDR2 sequences are MDHEN and SYDVKM. V was cut by 6 bases and J by 3 bases, with 6 bases left in between. The length of the CDR3 is 13 residues. CDR3 loop: CASSPLYNSPLHF. Here the CDR3 DNA reads TGTGCCAGCAGCCCCCTCTATAATTCACCCCTCCACTTT.

The chain links TRBV7-8 to TRBJ2-7; D is unresolved. With 3 bases removed from V and 1 base from J, the gap between germline ends came to 7 bases. The germline V gene encodes CDR1 SGHVS and CDR2 FQNEAQ. This CDR3 is built from 13 residues. The CDR3 loop is CASSFGGSYEQYF. CDR3 bases: TGTGCCAGCAGCTTTGGCGGTTCCTACGAGCAGTACTTC.

The chain recombines TRBV30 with TRBJ1-3, with no clear D. Looked up from germline, CDR1 is GTSNPN and CDR2 is SVGIG (reference sequence). Deletions cut 5 bases from V and 0 bases from J, with 5 bases between. This CDR3 comprises 12 residues. CDR3 amino acids: CAWGSSGNTIYF. DNA of the CDR3: TGTGCCTGGGGGAGCTCTGGAAACACCATATATTTT.

This chain links TRBV7-8 with TRBJ2-7, with 7 positions matching TRBD1. CDR3 size: 15 residues. Germline V lookup: CDR1 SGHVS, CDR2 FQNEAQ. Trimming removed 5 bases from V and 2 bases from J; junction bases left unmatched: 9. The CDR3 nucleotides read TGTGCCAGCAGCCCCTCGACAGGGAAACCCTACGAGCAGTACTTC. It codes for CASSPSTGKPYEQYF. The complete variable domain, with remaining parts taken from reference TRBV7-8 and TRBJ2-7, reads GAGVSQSPRYKVAKRGQDVALRCDPISGHVSLFWYQQALGQGPEFLTYFQNEAQLDKSGLPSDRFFAERPEGSVSTLKIQRTQQEDSAVYLCASSPSTGKPYEQYFGPGTRLTVT.

V usage is TRBV6-5 and J usage is TRBJ2-2, with a weak D call TRBD2 (6 bases). There are 15 residues in the CDR3. The germline CDR1 and CDR2 sequences are MNHEY and SVGAGI. The V end lost 6 bases, the J end lost 6 bases, and 17 bases lay between the germline ends. The CDR3 DNA is TGTGCCAGCAGGATTTACTCGACTAGTCCCGGGGAGCTGTTTTTT. It codes for CASRIYSTSPGELFF.

This clone has at least ten counts. CDR3 DNA: TGTGCCAGCAGCTCAGGACAGGGGGGTACAGATACGCAGTATTTT. It encodes CASSSGQGGTDTQYF. The chain is built from TRBV9 and TRBJ2-3; TRBD1 aligns across 10 bases. The length of the CDR3 is 15 residues. The germline CDR1 and CDR2 sequences are SGDLS and YYNGEE. V was pared by 4 bases and J by 3 bases, with 5 bases of the junction left unmatched.

This chain joins TRBV4-3 and TRBJ2-1; tentatively, D is TRBD1 (6 bases). V lost 1 base, J lost 2 bases, and 15 bases lay in between. The CDR3 extends over 17 amino acids. Germline V gives CDR1 LGHNA, CDR2 YSLEER. The CDR3 DNA reads as TGCGCCAGCAGCCAAGGGCCTAGGGGGAGCCCCTACAATGAGCAGTTCTTC. This codes for CASSQGPRGSPYNEQFF.

The J gene is TRBJ2-7, the V gene TRBV10-3; 10 bases match TRBD2. Losses at the gene ends were 8 bases for V and 2 bases for J; bases not matched to a gene: 9. The CDR3 runs to 15 residues. CDR1 is ENHRY, CDR2 SYGVKD, per germline. CDR3 residues: CAIWTSGNRAYEQYF. Written as DNA, the CDR3 is TGTGCCATCTGGACTAGCGGTAATAGGGCCTACGAGCAGTACTTC.

This clone was detected once. This chain joins TRBV7-8 and TRBJ2-6; a possible D gene is TRBD1 (5 bases). The CDR3 extends over 17 amino acids. Germline-derived CDR1 and CDR2 are SGHVS and FQNEAQ. V was clipped by 6 bases and J by 1 base, with 16 bases between them. The CDR3 bases are TGTGCCAGCAGGCTAAGGGGAAGGGTATCTGGGGCCAACGTCCTGACTTTC. It specifies CASRLRGRVSGANVLTF. Full variable domain (outside the CDR3, taken from reference TRBV7-8 and TRBJ2-6): GAGVSQSPRYKVAKRGQDVALRCDPISGHVSLFWYQQALGQGPEFLTYFQNEAQLDKSGLPSDRFFAERPEGSVSTLKIQRTQQEDSAVYLCASRLRGRVSGANVLTFGAGSRLTVL.

The V gene is TRBV7-2, the J gene TRBJ2-1; D is perhaps TRBD1 (6 bases). V was shortened by 6 bases and J by 6 bases, with 21 bases between the two germline ends. From germline, CDR1 is SGHTA and CDR2 FQGNSA. CDR3 length: 16 residues. CDR3 nucleotides: TGTGCCAGCAGGTTGGGGTCAGGGGACCGGTTCAATGAGCAGTTCTTC. Its protein product is CASRLGSGDRFNEQFF.

This chain links TRBV5-1 with TRBJ1-1; D unclear. This CDR3 spans 15 amino acids. With 0 bases removed from V and 0 bases from J, the gap between germline ends came to 9 bases. CDR1 is SGHRS and CDR2 is YFSETQ in the germline V gene. CDR3 amino acids: CASSLGADVNTEAFF. The CDR3 DNA is TGCGCCAGCAGCTTGGGGGCAGACGTGAACACTGAAGCTTTCTTT.

The chain couples TRBV4-3 to TRBJ2-5; 10 bases line up with TRBD2. Germline CDR1 and CDR2: LGHNA and YSLEER. This CDR3 has 16 amino acids. Losses at the gene ends were 2 bases for V and 1 base for J; bases not matched to a gene: 4. CDR3 coding DNA: TGCGCCAGCAGCCAAACTAGCGGGGAGACCCAAGAGACCCAGTACTTC. This sequence encodes CASSQTSGETQETQYF.

This rearrangement joins TRBV25-1 to TRBJ1-5; tentative D call: TRBD1 (5 bases). The germline V gene has CDR1 MGHDK and CDR2 SYGVNS. V dropped 2 bases and J dropped 9 bases, with 14 bases sitting between them. The CDR3 is 14 residues long. CDR3 DNA sequence: TGTGCCAGCAGTGAAGAAGGGGACGGGAGGCCCCAGCATTTT. Amino acids: CASSEEGDGRPQHF.